This T cell receptor (beta chain) was retrieved from a study of shared clonotypes between healthy human individuals. Turning to the study itself: Per-donor plates numbered three CD4 naive, three CD4 memory, two CD8 naive and one CD8 memory.

The CDR3 length is 11 residues. V was clipped by 6 bases and J by 11 bases, with 11 bases between them. Germline CDR1 reads MDHEN; CDR2 reads SYDVKM. The DNA input per sorted-subset replicate PCR was 150 to 200 ng, corresponding to tens of thousands of T cell genomes. TCRdb's table, derived via immunoSEQ multiplex PCR, lists solely in-frame clones and lacks some. The sample records roughly 2,500,000 clones, under 95% being singletons. None of the donors, who were healthy HIV-negative adults, had recently had acute infections or vaccinations. Sequenced material: naive CD4+ T cells from PBMCs. Described subset: CD45RA+ positively selected. The chain carries TRBV28 and TRBJ1-5, with a weak D call TRBD1 (6 bases). This TCR came from a man in his late teens or twenties in good health. Some clones in this sample may be carry-over from other donors' samples. The chain's CDR3 is CASSHDRSQHF. The CDR3 DNA is TGTGCCAGCAGCCATGACAGGTCCCAGCATTTT.